This T cell receptor beta chain was profiled in a study of Ad26.COV2.S vaccination and SARS-CoV-2 variants. For the study at large: Trial arm assignment for the donor was COV1001 Ad26.COV2.S. Intramuscular Ad26.COV2.S doses were given once or twice, 56 days apart.

Germline loops: CDR1 MNHNS, CDR2 SASEGT. The CDR3 totals 22 residues. Trimming removed 0 bases at V and 0 bases at J, with 24 bases between. Sequencing used immunoSEQ multiplex PCR; TCRdb keeps in-frame clones, though not all of them. The table records about 500,000 clones, roughly 87% of them present only once. A single count supports this clone. Treatment given: roughly 19 received Ad26.COV2.S at low or high dose, single or two shots; several received placebo; per-sample allocation not given. All samples were drawn on day 63, counting from the first vaccine or placebo injection. Recruitment in Boston yielded a donor of adult age, 18-55 years.

The sequences come from peripheral blood, collected in a trial of Ad26.COV2.S vaccine versus placebo. This receptor was identified in a person aged 18-65 years who received the Ad26.COV2.S COVID-19 vaccine or a placebo. V and J are TRBV6-1 and TRBJ1-6, with D perhaps matching TRBD1 (6 bases). The CDR3 bases are TGTGCCAGCAGTGAAGCCTTCTGGGGGGGCTGGCTTTATAGCTCCTATAATTCACCCCTCCACTTT. It is translated as CASSEAFWGGWLYSSYNSPLHF.